The clone carrying this TCR beta chain was seen only a few times. No antigen is known for it. This sample is drawn from a study of T-cell memory formation after mild COVID-19. The study, taken as a whole, reports: CD4/CD8 balance held among clones contracting day 15 to 85, and later expanders leaned CD4+.

The 5'RACE method, run with constant-segment primers, produced TCR alpha and TCR beta cDNA libraries (carrying sample barcodes and UMIs). TCRdb passed the 5' RACE reads through MiXCR, listing each CDR3 protein once. The sample carries 350,000 or so distinct CDR3 sequences, about an eighth recorded once. V gave up 7 bases and J gave up 7 bases; unmatched junction bases: 6. The CDR3 covers 14 residues. Germline-derived CDR1 and CDR2 are SNHLY and FYNNEI. The sequence came from a man aged 18 to 30 who had mild COVID-19 (a few samples of this study predate the infection). Cell type and time point are not known. The sequencing sample was made of PBMCs or a T cell subset sorted from them (not recorded which). V is TRBV2 and J is TRBJ2-1, with 11 positions matching TRBD2. In nucleotides, the CDR3 is TGTGCCAGCAATATAGCGGGGGGGTTAAATGAGCAGTTCTTC. This translates into CASNIAGGLNEQFF.